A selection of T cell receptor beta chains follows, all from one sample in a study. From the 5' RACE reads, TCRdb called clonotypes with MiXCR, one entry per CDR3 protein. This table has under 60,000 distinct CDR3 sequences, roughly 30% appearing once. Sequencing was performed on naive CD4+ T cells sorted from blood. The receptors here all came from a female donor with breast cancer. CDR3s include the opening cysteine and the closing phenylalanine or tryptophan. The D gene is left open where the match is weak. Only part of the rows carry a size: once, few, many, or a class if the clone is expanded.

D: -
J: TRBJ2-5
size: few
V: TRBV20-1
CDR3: CSARAETQYF
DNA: TGCAGTGCTAGAGCGGAGACCCAGTACTTC

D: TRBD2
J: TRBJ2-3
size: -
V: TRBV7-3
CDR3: CASGRESGGGSDTQYF
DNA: TGTGCCAGCGGACGCGAAAGCGGGGGGGGCTCAGATACGCAGTATTTT

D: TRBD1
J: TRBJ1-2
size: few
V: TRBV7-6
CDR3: CASSPDRVKGYTF
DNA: TGTGCCAGCAGCCCTGACAGGGTGAAGGGCTACACCTTC

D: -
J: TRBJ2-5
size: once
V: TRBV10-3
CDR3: CAISGTKETQYF
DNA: TGTGCCATCAGCGGGACAAAAGAGACCCAGTACTTC

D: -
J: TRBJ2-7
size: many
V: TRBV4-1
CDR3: CASSQVDLGSSYEQYF
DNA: TGCGCCAGCAGCCAAGTTGATCTGGGTTCTTCCTACGAGCAGTACTTC

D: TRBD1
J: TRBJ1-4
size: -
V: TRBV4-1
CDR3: CACSLSTGSNEKLFF
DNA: TGCGCCTGCAGCCTCTCGACAGGGAGTAATGAAAAACTGTTTTTT

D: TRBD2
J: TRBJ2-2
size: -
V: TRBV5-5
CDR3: CASSSAGGAKVGELFF
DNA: TGTGCCAGCAGCTCGGCCGGGGGGGCCAAGGTCGGGGAGCTGTTTTTT

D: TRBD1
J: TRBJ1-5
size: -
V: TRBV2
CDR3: CASRGQLNQPQHF
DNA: TGTGCCAGCAGGGGACAGCTAAATCAGCCCCAGCATTTT

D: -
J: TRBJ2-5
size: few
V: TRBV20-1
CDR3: CSARAGAAQETQYF
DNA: TGCAGTGCTAGAGCGGGGGCCGCACAAGAGACCCAGTACTTC

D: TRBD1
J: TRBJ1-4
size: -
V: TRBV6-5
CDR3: CASKRQGFGEKLFF
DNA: TGTGCCAGCAAGAGACAGGGGTTTGGTGAAAAACTGTTTTTT

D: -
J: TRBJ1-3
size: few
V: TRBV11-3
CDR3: CASSPGPGRDTIYF
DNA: TGTGCCAGCAGCCCGGGACCTGGGAGGGACACCATATATTTT

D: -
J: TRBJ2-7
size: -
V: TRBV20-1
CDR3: CSARFRGQSLYEQYF
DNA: TGCAGTGCTAGATTTCGGGGTCAAAGCCTCTACGAGCAGTACTTC

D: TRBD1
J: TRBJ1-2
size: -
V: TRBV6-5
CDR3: CASSYSLISRRHRGYYGYTF
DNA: TGTGCCAGCAGTTACTCCCTAATATCTAGGAGGCACAGGGGGTACTATGGCTACACCTTC

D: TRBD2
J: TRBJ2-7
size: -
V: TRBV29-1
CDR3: CSVRSGGRSYEQYF
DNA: TGCAGCGTTCGGAGCGGGGGCCGCTCCTACGAGCAGTACTTC